This TCR beta chain emerged from a study of long-term antiretroviral therapy in people with HIV. Across the whole study: The earliest specimens came about a decade ahead of the 2015 immediate-ART recommendation.

The authors ran the immunoSEQ assay, v3.0, at survey level. The table came from immunoSEQ multiplex PCR; TCRdb's copy has only in-frame clones and leaves some out. The data show tens of thousands of clones, 65% to 90% seen once. The CDR3 consists of 14 residues. J gave up 4 bases and V 5 bases, and 5 bases lay outside the gene matches. CDR1 and CDR2 from the germline V gene are LNHDA and SQIVND (reference sequence). Sequenced here: unsorted PBMCs, sampled 0.1 years before starting antiretroviral therapy. This TCR was recovered from a middle-aged man with HIV. The chain recombines TRBV19 with TRBJ2-3, with TRBD2 matching 8 bases. The CDR3 spells CASSVSGSADTQYF. In nucleotides, the CDR3 is TGTGCCAGTAGTGTCAGCGGGAGTGCAGATACGCAGTATTTT.